This note documents a single TCR beta chain sequence. This clonotype was seen more than once but under ten times. No cognate antigen has been identified for it. Per-base quality was not reported, and no clone a single base away is much larger than it. PBMCs were isolated by Ficoll-Paque density gradient centrifugation. This entry is derived from a study of T-cell memory formation after mild COVID-19 (dated by TCRdb to the early 2020s). A note on the overall study: TCR sequence clusters from the two donors were found to be largely donor specific. T-cell clones expanding and contracting after mild COVID-19 in a couple of donors were tracked by longitudinal TCRalpha and TCRbeta repertoire sequencing. The cohort comprised two young, previously healthy adult volunteers, one female and one male. Paper-wide results and their limitations: SARS-CoV-2 specificity was not confirmed for the second-wave clones peaking on day 37. The study included only two mild cases, and larger cohorts that include severe cases with pre-infection samples were judged to be necessary. Contracting CD4+ clones were found mainly in CM and EM memory subsets, while CD8+ clones were enriched in EMRA. Clones contracting from day 15 to 85 had balanced CD4/CD8 phenotypes, while a second wave expanding from day 15 to 37 was biased towards CD4+. Some responding clones were detected in pre-infection memory, which suggested that pre-existing cross-reactive memory T cells had joined the SARS-CoV-2 response.

Trimming takes 8 bases off V and 5 bases off J; junction bases not matched to a gene: 9. Taken from the germline V gene, the CDR1 and CDR2 loops are SGHVS and FQNEAQ. The CDR3 spans 15 residues, from the cysteine through the phenylalanine. Only the CDR3 part of the read is kept: 45 bases, read in frame from the first base. This sample was sequenced with an Illumina NovaSeq 6000. TCRalpha and TCRbeta cDNA libraries were built by 5'RACE with constant-segment primers, adding sample barcodes and unique molecular identifiers. RNA was extracted from every sample with Trizol reagent. Library amplification was performed in two PCR steps, and a second sample barcode and Illumina TruSeq adapters were introduced in the second step. Sequencing of the libraries was done on an Illumina NovaSeq, producing 2 x 150 bp paired-end reads. The study's processing was this. With migec v1.2.7, reads were demultiplexed and then collapsed into UMI-guided consensus sequences. Using mixcr v2.1.11, the UMI consensuses were aligned to TRA and TRB V and J templates and assembled into clonotypes. Clonotypes were classified as expanded or contracted when called significant by both edgeR and NoisET, with noise models trained on biological replicates. For edgeR calls, a false discovery rate-adjusted p below 0.01 and a log2 fold-change threshold of 1 were applied. As an exploratory analysis of dynamics, PCA with hierarchical clustering was applied to max-normalized trajectories of the 1000 most abundant clonotypes. The CD4 or CD8 phenotype of responding clones was assigned using the separately sequenced CD4+ and CD8+ repertoires. Through fastp at Q25 and MiXCR, TCRdb rebuilt clones from the public reads, retaining in-frame beta chains. Merged by CDR3 protein, the rows form single entries marked with the most common genes and DNA. In this record, the V and J calls reflect TCRdb's handling and not the investigators' own analysis. For this sample there are some 320,000 distinct CDR3 sequences; around an eighth appear just once. The ten largest clones take up 21% of the sample.

The sample comprised PBMCs or a T cell subset sorted from them (not recorded which). This TCR derives from a man aged 18 to 35 who had mild COVID-19 (a few samples of this study predate the infection). The sample titles of this study are shuffled in the database, so cell type and time point are left out; the donor was told from shared clones. The chain is encoded by TRBV7-8 joined to TRBJ1-4; TRBD1 agrees with 9 junctional bases. The DNA sequence is as follows: TGTGCCAGCTCGCTACAGGGGGCAATCAATGAAAAACTGTTTTTT. Translated, it reads CASSLQGAINEKLFF.